These 12 T cell receptor beta chains share one sample of origin, sequenced in a study of blood T cell repertoires in COVID-19. Assay: immunoSEQ multiplex PCR; the TCRdb copy retains only in-frame clones and omits some. The sample carries 140,000 to 150,000 clones, about 79% recorded once. What was sequenced was peripheral blood. The source is a man between 60 and 75 years old with active or convalescent COVID-19.

This clone was detected once. The same CDR3 is also encoded by other DNA sequences in this sample. The CDR3 DNA reads as TGTGCCAGCTCACCACCGGGACAGGGTGTGAGCAATCAGCCCCAGCATTTT. Protein: CASSPPGQGVSNQPQHF. The chain is built from TRBV18 and TRBJ1-5, with 9 bases lining up with TRBD1. The junction had 4 bases not matched to a gene; V was cut back by 0 bases and J by 1 base. There are 17 residues in the CDR3. The germline V gene has CDR1 KGHSH and CDR2 LQKENI.

This sequence joins TRBV24-1 and TRBJ1-5; no firm D call. Germline V gene data show CDR1 as KGHDR and CDR2 as SFDVKD. The V and J ends lost 1 base and 2 bases respectively, with 8 bases between them. This CDR3 region has 15 residues. CDR3 DNA: TGTGCCACCAGTGATTTATTGGGAGGCAATCAGCCCCAGCATTTT. The encoded protein is CATSDLLGGNQPQHF.

This clone was observed a few times. The chain recombines TRBV6-6 with TRBJ1-6; 7 nucleotides line up with TRBD1. The CDR3 sequence is 14 residues long. The V gene's germline CDR1 is MNHNY and CDR2 SVGAGI (reference sequence). The J segment lost 8 bases and the V segment lost 2 bases, leaving 3 bases of the junction unmatched. The CDR3 DNA sequence: TGTGCCAGCAGTTACACAGGGGAATATTCACCCCTCCACTTT. Encoded protein: CASSYTGEYSPLHF.

The genes are TRBV19 and TRBJ2-6, with D tentatively TRBD2 (6 bases). V was shortened by 7 bases and J by 1 base, with 11 bases between the two germline ends. Per the germline V gene, CDR1 is LNHDA and CDR2 is SQIVND (reference sequence). The CDR3 covers 15 residues. CDR3 amino acids: CASIRGGSGANVLTF. As DNA, the CDR3 is TGTGCCAGTATCCGTGGAGGGTCTGGGGCCAACGTCCTGACTTTC.

This chain joins TRBV7-2 and TRBJ1-2; the D gene is possibly TRBD1 (5 bases). This CDR3 contains 15 residues. Trimming took 1 base from V and 2 from J, leaving 11 bases between them. Germline loops: CDR1 SGHTA, CDR2 FQGNSA. The CDR3 loop is CASSLGRGGNYGYTF. The CDR3, as DNA: TGTGCCAGCAGCTTAGGACGGGGGGGGAACTATGGCTACACCTTC.

The CDR3 here is CASSARAVSAEQYV. CDR3 sequence (DNA): TGTGCCAGCAGCGCGAGAGCCGTTAGCGCCGAGCAGTACGTC. The chain uses TRBV7-8 and TRBJ2-7, with a tentative D call TRBD2 (5 bases). Trimming took 5 bases from V and 6 from J, leaving 17 bases between them. Germline V gives CDR1 SGHVS, CDR2 FQNEAQ. This CDR3 region has 14 residues.

The chain employs TRBV28 and TRBJ1-5, with 8 bases matching TRBD1. This CDR3 has 15 residues. The junction had 8 bases not matched to a gene; V was cut back by 4 bases and J by 6 bases. The germline CDR1 and CDR2 sequences are MDHEN and SYDVKM. The CDR3 reads CASSSGGLGGQPQHF. In DNA form, the CDR3 reads TGTGCCAGCAGTTCAGGGGGCCTAGGGGGTCAGCCCCAGCATTTT.

The genes are TRBV6-5 and TRBJ1-1; D ambiguous. Looked up from germline, CDR1 is MNHEY and CDR2 is SVGAGI. The CDR3 runs to 12 residues. Deletions cut 8 bases from V and 5 bases from J, with 12 bases between. The chain's CDR3 is CASLSFRTEAFF. The DNA of the CDR3 is TGTGCCAGCCTCTCATTCAGGACTGAAGCTTTCTTT.

This clone was observed a single time. The chain carries TRBV21-1 and TRBJ1-2; the D call of TRBD1 is as the table states it, not checked on the DNA. TRBV21-1 is a listed pseudogene. The CDR3 has 17 residues. CDR3 coding DNA: TGTGCCAGCAGCCTACCCCCCCGGACAGGCCTCGGGTATGGCTACACCTTC. Its translation: CASSLPPRTGLGYGYTF.

The chain links TRBV7-2 to TRBJ1-4; 8 bases fit TRBD1. Germline V gives CDR1 SGHTA, CDR2 FQGNSA. This CDR3 has 14 residues. V lost 5 bases and J lost 4; bases outside the gene matches: 3. The CDR3 protein is CASSAGGLNEKLFF. The CDR3 coding sequence is TGTGCCAGCAGCGCAGGGGGCCTTAATGAAAAACTGTTTTTT.

In this sample, this clone turned up once. This chain uses TRBV6-5 with TRBJ2-1, with TRBD2 matching over 11 bases. Germline CDR1 and CDR2: MNHEY and SVGAGI. The trim removed 10 bases at V and 9 bases at J, leaving 11 bases unmatched. The CDR3 covers 14 residues. CDR3 protein: CATRTSGSRREQFF. The CDR3 DNA reads as TGTGCCACCAGAACTAGCGGGAGTCGGCGTGAGCAGTTCTTC.

The chain combines TRBV3-1 (or the pseudogene TRBV3-2) with TRBJ1-1; 9 bases match TRBD1. The CDR3 spans 13 residues. V trimming: 4 bases; J trimming: 6 bases; junction bases outside the gene matches: 3. Looked up from germline, CDR1 is LGHDT and CDR2 is YNNKEL (reference sequence). This chain's CDR3 is CASSRDRDSEAFF. Written as DNA, the CDR3 is TGTGCCAGCAGCCGGGACAGGGACTCTGAAGCTTTCTTT.